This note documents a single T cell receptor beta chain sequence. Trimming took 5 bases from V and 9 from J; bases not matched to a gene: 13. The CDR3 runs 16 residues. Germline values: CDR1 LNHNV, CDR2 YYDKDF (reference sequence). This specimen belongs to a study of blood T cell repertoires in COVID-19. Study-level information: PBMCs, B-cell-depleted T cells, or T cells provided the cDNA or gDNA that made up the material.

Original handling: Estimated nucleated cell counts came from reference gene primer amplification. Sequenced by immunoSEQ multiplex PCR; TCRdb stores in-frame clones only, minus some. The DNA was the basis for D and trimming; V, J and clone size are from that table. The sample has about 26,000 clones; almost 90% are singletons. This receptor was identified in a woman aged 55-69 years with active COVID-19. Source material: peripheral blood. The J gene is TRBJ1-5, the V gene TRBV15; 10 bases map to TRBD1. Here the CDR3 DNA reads TGTGCCACCAGCGGTGGATGGGACAGGGGTTTTTGGCCCCAGCATTTT. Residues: CATSGGWDRGFWPQHF.